Listed here are 28 T cell receptor beta chains from one sample, sequenced in a study of post-analysis software for immune sequencing data. Study-level points and caveats: When patients were compared with controls, 4 or 5 TRBV segments were more frequent, TRBV5-6, TRBV5-1 and TRBV20-1 among them.

Their antigen targets remain unknown. Unique molecular identifiers were built into the TCR beta cDNA libraries. TCRdb re-called the PCR reads through MiXCR, storing one row per CDR3 protein. The sample includes about 760,000 distinct CDR3 sequences, roughly 30% of them seen just once. The sample was blood. These TCRs come from a girl between 10 and 17 years old with multiple sclerosis.

The CDR3 loop reads CSARDFRGWFGYTF. DNA of the CDR3: TGCAGTGCTAGAGATTTCAGGGGCTGGTTTGGCTACACCTTC. This chain joins TRBV20-1 and TRBJ1-2, with D perhaps TRBD1 (6 bases). The V and J ends lost 0 bases and 7 bases respectively, with 15 bases between them. This CDR3 spans 14 amino acids. Per germline, CDR1 DFQATT and CDR2 SNEGSKA (reference sequence).

This clonotype has ten or more counts. The rearrangement links TRBV4-1 to TRBJ2-5, with a tentative D call TRBD1 (6 bases). Germline assignment: CDR1 MGHRA and CDR2 YSYEKL. Trimming cost V 1 base and J 5 bases, with 14 bases left between them. The length of the CDR3 is 15 residues. The CDR3 protein is CASSQVRGLGETQYF. CDR3 in DNA: TGCGCCAGCAGCCAAGTCAGGGGCTTAGGGGAGACCCAGTACTTC.

In this sample, this clonotype turned up a few times. J is TRBJ2-7 and V is TRBV9; D gene ambiguous. Between the trimmed V and J ends, which lost 4 bases and 4 bases, there was a span of 12 bases. Germline V gene sequence: CDR1 SGDLS, CDR2 YYNGEE. The CDR3 consists of 13 residues. CDR3 sequence: CASSLDTDYEQYF. CDR3 coding DNA: TGTGCCAGCAGCCTCGACACTGATTACGAGCAGTACTTC.

The J gene is TRBJ2-3, the V gene TRBV20-1, with D perhaps TRBD1 or TRBD2 (5 bases each). Trimming cost V 2 bases and J 6 bases, with 15 bases left between them. The CDR3 is 14 residues long. CDR1 and CDR2 from the germline V gene are DFQATT and SNEGSKA (reference sequence). Here the CDR3 reads CSARSPGPGDTQYF. CDR3 in DNA: TGCAGTGCTAGATCCCCAGGGCCGGGGGATACGCAGTATTTT.

Note on this clonotype: With a much larger clone just one base away, this may be a read error. V is TRBV10-2 and J is TRBJ2-7; 13 bases map to TRBD2. The V and J ends lost 6 bases and 6 bases, in that order; junction bases with no gene match: 5. The CDR3 sequence is 14 residues long. Per the germline V gene, CDR1 is WSHSY and CDR2 is SAAADI. CDR3 nucleotides: TGCGCCAGCAGACTAGCGGGAGGGCGTAGCGAGCAGTACTTC. Encoded protein: CASRLAGGRSEQYF.

The V call is TRBV10-2, the J call TRBJ2-1; 7 nucleotides agree with TRBD2. The V gene end was trimmed by 6 bases and the J gene end by 7 bases; junction bases not matched to a gene: 12. CDR3 length equals 15 residues. The germline V gene has CDR1 WSHSY and CDR2 SAAADI. The CDR3 DNA reads as TGCGCCAGCAGCCCTGGCGGGAGAAGTCGGAATGAGCAGTTCTTC. The encoded protein is CASSPGGRSRNEQFF.

J is TRBJ1-1 and V is TRBV20-1; 7 nucleotides match TRBD1. This CDR3 contains 14 residues. The germline CDR1 and CDR2 sequences are DFQATT and SNEGSKA (reference sequence). V was clipped by 0 bases and J by 0 bases; unmatched bases: 1. In DNA, the CDR3 is TGCAGTGCTAGAGAGACAGGGTTGAACACTGAAGCTTTCTTT. Its translation is CSARETGLNTEAFF.

This clonotype was counted between two and nine times. The chain recombines TRBV28 with TRBJ2-1, with 9 bases matching TRBD1. Germline assignment: CDR1 MDHEN and CDR2 SYDVKM. The CDR3 has 15 residues. V was clipped by 7 bases and J by 2 bases; unmatched bases: 6. CDR3 DNA: TGTGCCAGCACTGGGACAGGGATCACCTACAATGAGCAGTTCTTC. Its translation: CASTGTGITYNEQFF. The full variable domain, completed using reference TRBV28 and TRBJ2-1, is DVKVTQSSRYLVKRTGEKVFLECVQDMDHENMFWYRQDPGLGLRLIYFSYDVKMKEKGDIPEGYSVSREKKERFSLILESASTNQTSMYLCASTGTGITYNEQFFGPGTRLTVL.

This clonotype was observed a handful of times. The rearrangement joins TRBV20-1 to TRBJ2-7; 7 bases are a match to TRBD1. The CDR3 covers 15 residues. Unmatched junction bases numbered 12, after V lost 3 bases and J lost 4 bases. Looked up from germline, CDR1 is DFQATT and CDR2 is SNEGSKA (reference sequence). The CDR3 DNA follows: TGCAGTGCTAGGATACCGGGACAGTTTATATACGAGCAGTACTTC. This gives the protein CSARIPGQFIYEQYF.

This clonotype was seen a handful of times. V is TRBV27 and J is TRBJ2-1; 11 positions agree with TRBD2. The trim removed 3 bases at V and 13 bases at J, leaving 11 bases unmatched. The CDR3 runs to 15 residues. The V gene's germline CDR1 is MNHEY and CDR2 SMNVEV (reference sequence). CDR3 in amino acids: CASSFEGLAGNRQFF. The CDR3, as DNA: TGTGCCAGCAGTTTTGAAGGACTAGCGGGTAATAGACAGTTCTTC.

A few counts support this clonotype. V and J are TRBV4-3 and TRBJ1-5; 8 bases align to TRBD1. This CDR3 region has 15 residues. The V segment lost 4 bases and the J segment 5 bases; nucleotides outside the gene matches: 7. Germline values: CDR1 LGHNA, CDR2 YSLEER. CDR3 sequence: CASSLDRGRDQPQHF. In nucleotides, the CDR3 is TGCGCCAGCAGCCTAGACAGGGGAAGGGATCAGCCCCAGCATTTT.

This rearrangement joins TRBV5-1 to TRBJ2-7; D might be TRBD1 (5 bases). From germline, CDR1 is SGHRS and CDR2 YFSETQ. V was trimmed by 2 bases and J by 3 bases, leaving 12 bases between them. The CDR3 has 14 residues. CDR3 DNA sequence: TGCGCCAGCAGCTTTGGGGCAGGAAACTACGAGCAGTACTTC. Translated, it gives CASSFGAGNYEQYF. The full variable domain, with the rest looked up from reference TRBV5-1 and TRBJ2-7, is KAGVTQTPRYLIKTRGQQVTLSCSPISGHRSVSWYQQTPGQGLQFLFEYFSETQRNKGNFPGRFSGRQFSNSRSEMNVSTLELGDSALYLCASSFGAGNYEQYFGPGTRLTVT.

The rearrangement joins TRBV4-3 to TRBJ1-3; maybe TRBD1 (6 bases). Trimming left V 0 bases short and J 9 bases short, with 24 bases between. This CDR3 is 18 amino acids long. Germline V gene sequence: CDR1 LGHNA, CDR2 YSLEER. The CDR3 DNA sequence: TGCGCCAGCAGCCAAGACCCCGGGGGGACACAGCTTTTCCCCACCATATATTTT. Protein sequence: CASSQDPGGTQLFPTIYF.

A remark on this clonotype: The junction does not match germline at one end; this may be a read error. This chain connects TRBV5-1 to TRBJ2-5, with D perhaps TRBD1 (8 bases). The CDR3 contains 15 residues. Germline assignment: CDR1 SGHRS and CDR2 YFSETQ. CDR3 sequence (DNA): TGCGCCAGCAGCAACAACCGACAGGGGCGGGAGACCCAGTGCTTC. Its protein product is CASSNNRQGRETQCF. The entire variable domain, with the rest obtained from reference TRBV5-1 and TRBJ2-5, is as follows: KAGVTQTPRYLIKTRGQQVTLSCSPISGHRSVSWYQQTPGQGLQFLFEYFSETQRNKGNFPGRFSGRQFSNSRSEMNVSTLELGDSALYLCASSNNRQGRETQCFGPGTRLLVL.

The CDR3 DNA sequence: TGTGCCAGCAGTTTAAGAGGAAGACTACCCAATCAGCCCCAGCATTTT. This encodes CASSLRGRLPNQPQHF. V usage is TRBV27 and J usage is TRBJ1-5, with no clear D. The germline V and J ends were trimmed by 2 bases and 3 bases, with 14 bases remaining between them. CDR1 is MNHEY, CDR2 SMNVEV, per germline (reference sequence). The CDR3 has 16 residues.

In its sample, this clonotype was seen a few times. This rearrangement joins TRBV10-3 to TRBJ2-7, with TRBD2 matching over 9 bases. V trimming: 7 bases; J trimming: 1 base; junction bases outside the gene matches: 5. CDR3 length: 14 amino acids. The germline CDR1 and CDR2 sequences are ENHRY and SYGVKD. The CDR3 DNA sequence: TGTGCCATCAAAAGGACTAGCGAGTCCTACGAGCAGTACTTC. Protein: CAIKRTSESYEQYF.

The rearrangement joins TRBV6-6 to TRBJ2-5; no firm D call. This CDR3 spans 13 amino acids. V gave up 5 bases and J gave up 5 bases, with 12 bases separating them. In germline, CDR1 is MNHNY, CDR2 SVGAGI (reference sequence). The CDR3 here is CASSILLGETQYF. In DNA, the CDR3 is TGTGCCAGCAGTATCCTCTTAGGGGAGACCCAGTACTTC.

The chain couples TRBV3-1 to TRBJ1-1; D unclear. V lost 4 bases, J lost 1 base, and 13 bases lay in between. Germline CDR1 reads LGHDT; CDR2 reads YNNKEL (reference sequence). CDR3 size: 15 residues. This CDR3 reads CASSLIPGPNTEAFF. CDR3 bases: TGTGCCAGCAGCCTGATCCCCGGACCGAACACTGAAGCTTTCTTT. The variable domain in full, completed from reference TRBV3-1 and TRBJ1-1, reads DTAVSQTPKYLVTQMGNDKSIKCEQNLGHDTMYWYKQDSKKFLKIMFSYNNKELIINETVPNRFSPKSPDKAHLNLHINSLELGDSAVYFCASSLIPGPNTEAFFGQGTRLTVV.

On this clonotype: One junction end disagrees with the germline gene, perhaps due to a read error. The chain employs TRBV28 and TRBJ2-5; 7 nucleotides match TRBD2. TRBJ2-7 matches the DNA end more closely, so the J call is doubtful. The germline V gene encodes CDR1 MDHEN and CDR2 SYDVKM. The CDR3 consists of 14 residues. Here the CDR3 DNA reads TGTGCCAGTCTCCTGGGGGGGAACTCCCACGAGCAGTACTTC. Translating it yields CASLLGGNSHEQYF.

The chain uses TRBV12-3 or TRBV12-4 and TRBJ1-5, with unresolved D. The V and J ends lost 2 bases and 2 bases respectively, with 10 bases between them. This CDR3 is built from 15 residues. For the CDR3, the DNA is TGTGCCAGCAGTTTATGGGGATCAGGCAATCAGCCCCAGCATTTT. Its protein is CASSLWGSGNQPQHF.

This clonotype came up a few times. The J gene is TRBJ2-3, the V gene TRBV5-4; TRBD1 aligns across 10 bases. V gave up 4 bases and J gave up 6 bases; unmatched junction bases: 5. The CDR3 contains 14 residues. The germline CDR1 and CDR2 sequences are SGHNT and YYREEE (reference sequence). CDR3 coding DNA: TGTGCCAGCAGCCCGGACAGGGGGAGGGATACGCAGTATTTT. It codes for CASSPDRGRDTQYF.

The chain links TRBV28 to TRBJ1-5, with D tentatively TRBD1 (5 bases). Germline V gives CDR1 MDHEN, CDR2 SYDVKM. This CDR3 region has 16 residues. Trimming removed 5 bases from V and 1 base from J, with 15 bases in between. The chain's CDR3 is CASSTGGIWSNQPQHF. In DNA form, the CDR3 reads TGTGCCAGCAGTACTGGGGGGATTTGGAGCAATCAGCCCCAGCATTTT.

The rearrangement links TRBV5-1 to TRBJ2-3; 9 nucleotides match TRBD2. The junction had 7 bases not matched to a gene; V was cut back by 0 bases and J by 5 bases. The germline V gene has CDR1 SGHRS and CDR2 YFSETQ. The CDR3 consists of 16 residues. In DNA form, the CDR3 reads TGCGCCAGCAGCTTGGTAGCTAGCGGGAAGGGAGATACGCAGTATTTT. Translation gives CASSLVASGKGDTQYF.

This clonotype was picked up a small number of times. The chain carries TRBV20-1 and TRBJ2-3; TRBD1 aligns across 9 bases. CDR1 is DFQATT and CDR2 is SNEGSKA in the germline V gene (reference sequence). There are 17 residues in the CDR3. J was trimmed by 2 bases and V by 3 bases; bases with no gene match: 12. The DNA of the CDR3 is TGCAGTGCTAGCGACGACCCGGACAGGGGACTCACAGATACGCAGTATTTT. This sequence encodes CSASDDPDRGLTDTQYF.

This chain links TRBV5-1 with TRBJ1-1; no firm D call. Germline-derived CDR1 and CDR2 are SGHRS and YFSETQ. The V end was cut by 5 bases, the J end by 0 bases, with 11 bases between. This CDR3 contains 14 residues. The CDR3 region has the DNA TGCGCCAGCAGAGAGGGCAGTATGAACACTGAAGCTTTCTTT. Protein product: CASREGSMNTEAFF.

As regards this clonotype: Relative to the germline gene, one junction end is altered; a read error may explain this. The chain recombines TRBV3-1 with TRBJ2-3; D uncertain. CDR3 length: 14 amino acids. Germline CDR1 and CDR2: LGHDT and YNNKEL (reference sequence). The CDR3 coding sequence is TGTGCCAGTAGCCAGAAGTTAGACTTTTCTGCACAGTATTTT. Protein: CASSQKLDFSAQYF.

The chain is built from TRBV14 and TRBJ2-7, with D possibly TRBD2 on 7 matching bases. Trimming removed 4 bases at V and 9 bases at J, with 19 bases between. CDR3 size: 14 residues. In germline, CDR1 is SGHDN, CDR2 FVKESK. The CDR3 DNA is TGTGCCAGCAGCCGGATTTTAGGGGGGGAGGCGCAGTACTTC. Translated: CASSRILGGEAQYF.

The chain joins TRBV6-6 to TRBJ1-1; D not certain. Looked up from germline, CDR1 is MNHNY and CDR2 is SVGAGI (reference sequence). The V end lost 2 bases, the J end lost 5 bases, and 6 bases lay between the germline ends. The CDR3 length is 12 residues. CDR3 protein: CASSYGETEAFF. CDR3 in DNA: TGTGCCAGCAGTTACGGGGAAACTGAAGCTTTCTTT.